This TCR beta chain emerged from a study of CD8 T cells in acute hepatitis C reinfection (dated by TCRdb to about 2021). Regarding the complete study: The study profiled the TCRbeta repertoire of CD8+ T cells specific for the HCV NS3-1073 epitope during acute infection and after viral clearance. A few spontaneous resolvers provided paired acute and follow-up samples.

Genomic DNA was extracted from FACS-sorted cells, and TCRbeta chain sequencing was performed through the commercial immunoSEQ service. As for the authors' bioinformatics: The repertoire data were analyzed using ImmunoSEQ Analyzer software v3.0 and R v3.5.1. Only productive rearrangements were analyzed, as sequences containing stop codons or out-of-frame rearrangements were removed. Simpson diversity, Shannon entropy, CDR3 length and nucleotide addition metrics were supplied by the sequencing provider. Clonotypes were grouped by frequency as dominant, sub-dominant, low or lowest abundance, and most analyses excluded clonotypes below 0.1%. A CDR3 amino acid clonotype was designated public if detected in at least two subjects at a cumulative frequency of at least 0.5%. The immuneACCESS repertoire file appears here via TCRdb, limited to in-frame rearrangements. These files lack a portion of the clones; in checked studies, under half of the deficit traces to unresolved V genes, and the cause of the others is not known. V, J and clone size were drawn from that table, and D and trimming were deduced from the DNA. The sample records around 34,000 clones, about 86% of which are singletons. The ten biggest clones cover less than 0.6% of the sample.

Overall study outcomes, separate from this receptor: NS3-1073 specific repertoires were highly diverse, with no significant diversity differences between acute resolver, follow-up resolver and acute chronic samples. Regardless of outcome, more than 10 public clonotypes were found, and one public clonotype used V04-02/J02-02. Because bulk sequencing covered only the TCRbeta chain, the alphabeta pairing of public clonotypes could not be determined. Few CDR3 sequences were shared with other epitopes, and differences in sequencing approaches may have limited exact matching. No follow-up repertoires were available for chronically infected subjects, since NS3-1073 specific cells were too rare to be sorted.

As for this clone: Its antigen is not yet known. There are no base qualities to consult, and no much larger clone falls within one base.

The time point label, read with the paper, signifies: naive CD8 control sorted from an acute-time-point sample. Enrolled in the Montreal Hepatitis C Cohort (HEPCO) in Canada, the donors were people who inject drugs, and these donors were followed every 3 months. A positive HCV RNA or antibody test that followed a negative test within the previous 24 weeks was the definition used for acute primary HCV infection. Cells were surface stained with CD3, CD8 and CD45RO antibodies, and an aqua fixable dye was used to exclude dead cells. The cohort additionally had several subjects who developed chronic infection, which was defined as HCV RNA positivity at 24 weeks. Once thawed from cryostorage, peripheral blood mononuclear cells underwent negative selection via the MACS CD8+ T cell Isolation Kit to obtain CD8+ T cells. Cells were sorted on a BD FACSAria II cell sorter. Sequenced sample: naive CD8+ T cells from PBMCs. Read against the paper, the sample's cell subset or site label means: sorted total naive CD45RO-negative CD8+ T cells. The TCR comes from a man aged 25 to 45 with chronic hepatitis C.

In nucleotide form, the sequence is TGCGCCAGCAGCCAAGATTCTTCGGACTCCTACGAGCAGTACTTC. It specifies CASSQDSSDSYEQYF. The chain couples TRBV4-3 to TRBJ2-7; no D gene can be assigned with confidence. Looking up the germline V gene yields CDR1 LGHNA and CDR2 YSLEER. V is reduced by 0 bases and J by 0 bases, leaving a spacing of 9 bases between them. From the cysteine through the phenylalanine, the CDR3 covers 15 amino acids. Only the CDR3 DNA is retained, 45 bases long and in frame from the first base.